The clone carrying this TCR beta chain turned up a few times. What it recognizes is unknown. CDR3 size: 15 residues. V lost 6 bases and J 4 bases, leaving 13 bases between the germline ends. CDR1 LNHDA and CDR2 SQIVND come from the germline V gene (reference sequence). The record originates from a study of T-cell reconstitution after alpha-beta-depleted transplantation in children. Findings and caveats of the study: When one year had passed after transplant, most T-cell counts and diversity came from newly produced T cells.

Unique molecular identifiers were built into the TCRbeta library. TCRdb recomputed calls from the PCR reads with MiXCR, one row per CDR3 protein. The sample holds roughly 300,000 distinct CDR3 sequences, 11% seen once. The starting material was peripheral blood, obtained 180 days after TCRalphabeta/CD19-depleted stem cell transplant. The TCR sequence derives from a male patient aged 2 to 9 who had a stem cell transplant for chronic granulomatous disease, so the T cells may come from the graft donor. The V gene is TRBV19, the J gene TRBJ2-6, with D possibly being TRBD1 (5 bases). CDR3 nucleotide sequence: TGTGCCAGTAGACTCCAGGGTGTCGGGGCCAACGTCCTGACTTTC. This encodes CASRLQGVGANVLTF.